This T cell receptor beta chain came from a study of OX40 agonist ivuxolimab in advanced cancers. Study details: Ivuxolimab was delivered to patients intravenously every 2 weeks at doses spanning 0.01 to 10 mg/kg. Allowance was made for prior anti-PD-1, anti-PD-L1 or anti-CTLA-4 therapy, and about 40% had some.

This CDR3 region has 13 residues. Germline V gene sequence: CDR1 MNHNS, CDR2 SASEGT. The V gene lost 4 bases and the J gene lost 4 bases, with 10 bases spanning the gap. TCRdb's copy holds only in-frame clones and misses some; the assay was immunoSEQ multiplex PCR. Of some 41,000 clones in the sample, 87% were seen once. Patients who had autoimmune disease history or got systemic immunosuppression were left out. With baseline, cycle 4 day 1, and cycle 7 day 1 as timepoints, blood was sampled. V is TRBV6-1 and J is TRBJ2-5; weak D call: TRBD1 (6 bases). This clonotype was sampled from an adult with an advanced solid tumor such as melanoma, head and neck, liver or kidney cancer. Sequencing was performed on CD4+ or CD8+ T cells sorted from blood, taken in a trial of the OX40 agonist ivuxolimab. CDR3 in amino acids: CASSVQGGETQYF. DNA of the CDR3: TGTGCCAGCAGTGTACAGGGTGGAGAGACCCAGTACTTC.